Each of the 23 T cell receptor beta chains below was sequenced from the same sample in a study of T cell responses to AZD1222 COVID-19 vaccine. The data were produced by immunoSEQ multiplex PCR, yet TCRdb's version contains in-frame clones alone and is incomplete. The sample includes about 180,000 clones, 85% to 90% of them seen just once. This specimen was peripheral blood, taken 28 days after the second AZD1222 dose. Source of these receptors: an adult who received the AZD1222 COVID-19 vaccine.

The J gene is TRBJ2-5, the V gene TRBV5-1; TRBD2 might be the D (5 bases). Per the germline V gene, CDR1 is SGHRS and CDR2 is YFSETQ. Trimming left V 1 base short and J 6 bases short, with 13 bases between. The CDR3 sequence is 14 residues long. CDR3 in DNA: TGCGCCAGCAGCTTGCTCATCGAGGGAAAGACCCAGTACTTC. As protein: CASSLLIEGKTQYF.

The sample holds one count of this clone. The rearrangement joins TRBV5-1 to TRBJ2-2; TRBD1 or TRBD2 may be the D gene (5 bases each). Germline CDR1 reads SGHRS; CDR2 reads YFSETQ. CDR3 length: 15 residues. V was trimmed by 4 bases and J by 1 base, leaving 11 bases between them. The CDR3: CASSPGTLNTGELFF. The CDR3, as DNA: TGCGCCAGCAGCCCGGGGACCTTGAACACCGGGGAGCTGTTTTTT.

The V call is TRBV2, the J call TRBJ2-7; D is ambiguous. Germline-derived CDR1 and CDR2 are SNHLY and FYNNEI. The CDR3 is 12 residues long. V was shortened by 7 bases and J by 1 base, with 8 bases between the two germline ends. The CDR3 region is CASIGRSYEQYF. CDR3 in DNA: TGTGCCAGCATTGGACGGTCCTACGAGCAGTACTTC. Full variable domain (outside the CDR3, taken from reference TRBV2 and TRBJ2-7): EPEVTQTPSHQVTQMGQEVILRCVPISNHLYFYWYRQILGQKVEFLVSFYNNEISEKSEIFDDQFSVERPDGSNFTLKIRSTKLEDSAMYFCASIGRSYEQYFGPGTRLTVT.

The chain is built from TRBV15 and TRBJ2-7, with TRBD1 matching over 10 bases. The ends lost 0 bases at V and 3 bases at J; junction bases unmatched: 5. The germline CDR1 and CDR2 sequences are LNHNV and YYDKDF (reference sequence). This CDR3 is 16 amino acids long. CDR3 nucleotides: TGTGCCACCAGCAGAGATCCGGGACAGGGGTACTACGAGCAGTACTTC. This gives the protein CATSRDPGQGYYEQYF.

The V and J genes are TRBV25-1 and TRBJ2-7; D is ambiguous. V lost 3 bases and J 3 bases, leaving 12 bases between the germline ends. The V gene's germline CDR1 is MGHDK and CDR2 SYGVNS. This CDR3 is 14 amino acids long. Here the CDR3 reads CASSDSSFNYEQYF. As DNA, the CDR3 is TGTGCCAGCAGTGATAGTTCCTTCAACTACGAGCAGTACTTC.

The chain joins TRBV27 to TRBJ2-3, with D perhaps TRBD1 (5 bases). This CDR3 contains 14 residues. The ends were cut back, 4 bases at V and 3 bases at J, with 11 bases in the middle. Germline V lookup: CDR1 MNHEY, CDR2 SMNVEV (reference sequence). Here the CDR3 reads CASSWQGGTDTQYF. The CDR3 DNA follows: TGTGCCAGCAGTTGGCAGGGTGGGACAGATACGCAGTATTTT.

This clone was picked up a small number of times. The gene calls are TRBV9 and TRBJ1-1; the D gene is possibly TRBD1 (6 bases). Looked up from germline, CDR1 is SGDLS and CDR2 is YYNGEE. This CDR3 comprises 14 residues. V lost 3 bases and J lost 3, with 12 bases in between. CDR3 nucleotides: TGTGCCAGCAGCGAAGGGACACAGGACACTGAAGCTTTCTTT. Protein product: CASSEGTQDTEAFF.

This chain uses TRBV24-1 with TRBJ1-5; TRBD1 agrees at 7 bases. Germline V lookup: CDR1 KGHDR, CDR2 SFDVKD. The CDR3 is 14 residues long. V lost 4 bases to trimming and J lost 7 bases; unmatched junction nucleotides: 6. DNA for the CDR3: TGTGCCACCAGTGAAACAGGGGAAGAACAGCCCCAGCATTTT. Protein product: CATSETGEEQPQHF.

V and J are TRBV5-1 and TRBJ1-2, with D possibly TRBD1 on 5 matching bases. Trimming stripped 1 base from V and 6 bases from J, with 16 bases between. Germline CDR1 reads SGHRS; CDR2 reads YFSETQ. The CDR3 has 15 amino acids. The CDR3 coding sequence is TGCGCCAGCAGCTTGAAGCGGGAAGGGGAAGATGGCTACACCTTC. It is translated as CASSLKREGEDGYTF.

This clone was recorded once. The chain joins TRBV3-1 (or the pseudogene TRBV3-2) to TRBJ2-3, with 8 bases lining up with TRBD2. CDR3 length: 14 residues. The J segment lost 5 bases and the V segment lost 7 bases, leaving 8 bases of the junction unmatched. Germline loops: CDR1 LGHDT, CDR2 YNNKEL (reference sequence). The CDR3 sequence is CASKAGLAGDTQYF. CDR3 nucleotides: TGTGCCAGCAAGGCTGGACTAGCTGGAGATACGCAGTATTTT.

The rearrangement links TRBV28 to TRBJ1-4; the D gene is possibly TRBD1 (5 bases). The CDR3 spans 16 residues. The V gene's germline CDR1 is MDHEN and CDR2 SYDVKM. Trimming took off 3 bases at V and 1 base at J, with 12 bases between the two ends. The DNA for the CDR3 is TGTGCCAGCAGTTTCGGGGGGTCCTTAACTAATGAAAAACTGTTTTTT. This gives the protein CASSFGGSLTNEKLFF.

This clone was detected a few times. The CDR3 protein is CASSLSKNEQFF. The CDR3 nucleotides are TGTGCCAGCAGCTTATCTAAGAATGAGCAGTTCTTC. The rearrangement uses TRBV7-3 and TRBJ2-1; no firm D call. The CDR3 totals 12 residues. Germline V lookup: CDR1 SGHTA, CDR2 FQGTGA. Trimming took 2 bases from V and 7 from J, leaving 6 bases between them.

The chain carries TRBV5-4 and TRBJ2-7, with D maybe TRBD2 (7 bases). CDR3 length: 16 amino acids. The V and J ends lost 0 bases and 2 bases respectively, with 15 bases between them. CDR1 is SGHNT and CDR2 is YYREEE in the germline V gene (reference sequence). The CDR3 region has the DNA TGTGCCAGCAGCTTGGGGAGGGGGGGTTCCCCCTACGAGCAGTACTTC. Translation gives CASSLGRGGSPYEQYF.

The genes are TRBV5-1 and TRBJ2-2, with D possibly TRBD1 on 6 matching bases. This CDR3 region has 15 residues. The V gene lost 0 bases and the J gene lost 1 base, with 7 bases spanning the gap. The germline V gene encodes CDR1 SGHRS and CDR2 YFSETQ. The CDR3 loop reads CASSLVQGNTGELFF. Here the CDR3 DNA reads TGCGCCAGCAGCTTGGTACAGGGGAACACCGGGGAGCTGTTTTTT.

The gene calls are TRBV7-2 and TRBJ1-1, with TRBD1 matching 9 bases. Germline lookup yields CDR1 SGHTA and CDR2 FQGNSA. CDR3 length: 15 amino acids. J lost 3 bases, V lost 6 bases, and 8 bases had no gene match. The CDR3 loop is CASRWTGDGYTEAFF. The CDR3, as DNA: TGTGCCAGCAGGTGGACAGGGGATGGCTACACTGAAGCTTTCTTT.

This chain links TRBV5-4 with TRBJ2-2; 12 bases are a match to TRBD1. Germline V gives CDR1 SGHNT, CDR2 YYREEE (reference sequence). J gave up 4 bases and V 4 bases, and 5 bases lay outside the gene matches. The CDR3 length is 16 residues. CDR3 bases: TGTGCCAGCAGCCCGAGGGACAGGGGGCTCACCGGGGAGCTGTTTTTT. Protein: CASSPRDRGLTGELFF. The variable domain in full, with the rest retrieved from reference TRBV5-4 and TRBJ2-2, is ETGVTQSPTHLIKTRGQQVTLRCSSQSGHNTVSWYQQALGQGPQFIFQYYREEENGRGNFPPRFSGLQFPNYSSELNVNALELDDSALYLCASSPRDRGLTGELFFGEGSRLTVL.

The chain carries TRBV6-6 and TRBJ2-1, with 9 bases fitting TRBD1. Per the germline V gene, CDR1 is MNHNY and CDR2 is SVGAGI (reference sequence). The CDR3 totals 16 residues. V lost 4 bases and J lost 6; bases outside the gene matches: 10. CDR3 DNA sequence: TGTGCCAGCAGTTTCTCCCAAGGACAGGGGAGCAATGAGCAGTTCTTC. This translates into CASSFSQGQGSNEQFF.

Concerning this clone: The same CDR3 is also encoded by other DNA sequences in this sample. The chain links TRBV6-5 to TRBJ1-2; D may be TRBD1 (6 bases). Germline V gene sequence: CDR1 MNHEY, CDR2 SVGAGI. Trimming took 0 bases from V and 4 from J, leaving 9 bases between them. There are 14 residues in the CDR3. Written as DNA, the CDR3 is TGTGCCAGCAGTTACTCGAGGGGGGGCTATGGCTACACCTTC. As protein: CASSYSRGGYGYTF.

This clone was observed once. V gene TRBV11-3 combines with J gene TRBJ2-3, with 7 bases identical to TRBD1. V shed 5 bases, J shed 0 bases, and the junction held 8 bases outside the gene matches. This CDR3 is 16 amino acids long. Germline lookup yields CDR1 SGHNT and CDR2 YENEEA. Here the CDR3 DNA reads TGTGCCAGCAGCCTGGGACAGACTACTAGCACAGATACGCAGTATTTT. Amino acid sequence: CASSLGQTTSTDTQYF.

The chain is built from TRBV11-2 and TRBJ2-1; 12 bases fit TRBD2. Losses at the gene ends were 4 bases for V and 8 bases for J; bases not matched to a gene: 3. CDR3 length equals 14 residues. CDR1 and CDR2 from the germline V gene are SGHAT and FQNNGV. The CDR3 DNA is TGTGCCAGCAGCTCTAGCGGGGGGGCCTATGAGCAGTTCTTC. This encodes CASSSSGGAYEQFF.

The chain couples TRBV5-4 to TRBJ2-7; D remains unclear. V was clipped by 0 bases and J by 3 bases, with 7 bases between them. The CDR3 is 13 residues long. Germline V lookup: CDR1 SGHNT, CDR2 YYREEE (reference sequence). In DNA, the CDR3 is TGTGCCAGCAGCTTGGGGATAGGCTACGAGCAGTACTTC. It yields the protein CASSLGIGYEQYF. The full variable domain, rest sourced from reference TRBV5-4 and TRBJ2-7, is ETGVTQSPTHLIKTRGQQVTLRCSSQSGHNTVSWYQQALGQGPQFIFQYYREEENGRGNFPPRFSGLQFPNYSSELNVNALELDDSALYLCASSLGIGYEQYFGPGTRLTVT.

V and J are TRBV5-4 and TRBJ2-7; 8 nucleotides match TRBD2. CDR1 SGHNT and CDR2 YYREEE come from the germline V gene (reference sequence). The CDR3 extends over 16 amino acids. V lost 4 bases to trimming and J lost 3 bases; unmatched junction nucleotides: 12. The CDR3 region has the DNA TGTGCCAGCAGCCCGAGGCTCGCGGGGGGCAACTACGAGCAGTACTTC. This codes for CASSPRLAGGNYEQYF.

The chain combines TRBV4-1 with TRBJ2-5; D not resolved. Per germline, CDR1 MGHRA and CDR2 YSYEKL. V lost 1 base to trimming and J lost 4 bases, with 7 bases between them. The CDR3 spans 13 residues. The CDR3 DNA follows: TGCGCCAGCAGCCAAGTGTTAGCAGAGACCCAGTACTTC. Translating gives CASSQVLAETQYF.